This is a list of T cell receptor beta chains from one sample in a study of PD-1 blockade in classical Hodgkin lymphoma. This table comes from immunoSEQ multiplex PCR, and its TCRdb copy is limited to in-frame clones, with some not included. In the table there are about 98,000 clones, around nine tenths of which are singletons. Sequences were derived from peripheral blood mononuclear cells (PBMCs), sampled at baseline. These receptors originate from a human donor with classical Hodgkin lymphoma. Both conserved end residues are part of each CDR3. D genes are given only for firm matches. Some rows have no size entry. The others give once, few or many, or a class for an expanded clone.

d_gene	abundance	v_gene	j_gene	CDR3aa	CDR3nt
TRBD1	once	TRBV25-1	TRBJ1-2	CASSEWDREVANYGYTF	TGTGCCAGCAGTGAATGGGACAGGGAGGTAGCTAACTATGGCTACACCTTC
.	.	TRBV5-4	TRBJ2-7	CASSSDRYEQYF	TGTGCCAGCAGCTCCGACAGGTACGAGCAGTACTTC
.	.	TRBV30	TRBJ2-3	CAWSVGADTQYF	TGTGCCTGGAGTGTTGGCGCAGATACGCAGTATTTT
.	.	TRBV4-1	TRBJ2-7	CASSLIGQSYEQYF	TGCGCCAGCAGCCTGATCGGACAGTCCTACGAGCAGTACTTC
.	.	TRBV7-8	TRBJ1-5	CASSFNRDLNGQPQHF	TGTGCCAGCAGCTTTAACAGGGACCTTAATGGTCAGCCCCAGCATTTT
.	.	TRBV2	TRBJ1-4	CASSNRDKARATNEKLFF	TGTGCCAGCAGTAACCGGGACAAAGCACGAGCGACTAATGAAAAACTGTTTTTT
TRBD1	.	TRBV5-1	TRBJ1-2	CASSPGQRLYGYTF	TGCGCCAGCAGCCCGGGACAGCGCCTCTATGGCTACACCTTC
TRBD2	.	TRBV28	TRBJ2-1	CASSLLTGGPVGGYNEQFF	TGTGCCAGCAGTTTATTGACGGGAGGGCCGGTAGGGGGCTACAATGAGCAGTTCTTC
.	once	TRBV10-3	TRBJ2-5	CAISESGGQETQYF	TGTGCCATCAGTGAGTCCGGCGGCCAAGAGACCCAGTACTTC
TRBD1	once	TRBV11-2	TRBJ1-3	CASSLGQGGTGNTIYF	TGTGCCAGCAGCTTAGGACAGGGCGGAACTGGAAACACCATATATTTT
TRBD2	.	TRBV9	TRBJ2-1	CASSGRTSLAEQFF	TGTGCCAGCAGCGGCCGGACTAGCCTGGCTGAGCAGTTCTTC
TRBD2	once	TRBV5-6	TRBJ2-7	CASSLGVLAAYEQYF	TGTGCCAGCAGCTTGGGCGTACTAGCGGCCTACGAGCAGTACTTC
.	.	TRBV15	TRBJ2-7	CATSRPDYLYEQYF	TGTGCCACCAGCAGACCGGACTACCTCTACGAGCAGTACTTC
TRBD1	.	TRBV6-5	TRBJ2-7	CATRQGLYEQYF	TGTGCCACTAGACAGGGGCTCTACGAGCAGTACTTC
TRBD1	.	TRBV9	TRBJ2-7	CASSLRTGPSYEQYF	TGTGCCAGCAGCCTAAGGACAGGTCCCTCCTACGAGCAGTACTTC
TRBD1	once	TRBV19	TRBJ2-7	CASSSPGTGSSYEQYF	TGTGCCAGTAGTTCCCCCGGGACAGGGAGCTCCTACGAGCAGTACTTC
TRBD1	.	TRBV27	TRBJ2-6	CASSLDGQGAGGANVLTF	TGTGCCAGCAGTTTGGACGGACAGGGGGCGGGTGGGGCCAACGTCCTGACTTTC
TRBD2	.	TRBV7-8	TRBJ2-1	CASSLYAGGREQFF	TGTGCCAGCAGCTTATATGCGGGAGGGCGGGAGCAGTTCTTC
.	.	TRBV28	TRBJ2-1	CASRPRGGNEQFF	TGTGCCAGCAGACCCAGGGGGGGCAATGAGCAGTTCTTC
.	.	TRBV29-1	TRBJ1-3	CSVGSGANGNTIYF	TGCAGCGTTGGCTCAGGGGCGAACGGAAACACCATATATTTT
.	.	TRBV6-6	TRBJ2-5	CASSRGPPGETQYF	TGTGCCAGCTCTCGTGGACCGCCCGGGGAGACCCAGTACTTC
TRBD2	.	TRBV6-1	TRBJ2-5	CASSERAGGPDQETQYF	TGTGCCAGCAGTGAAAGGGCGGGAGGGCCGGACCAAGAGACCCAGTACTTC
.	.	TRBV7-6	TRBJ2-7	CASSLGTPNYEQYF	TGTGCCAGCAGCCTCGGGACACCGAACTACGAGCAGTACTTC
TRBD1	.	TRBV20-1	TRBJ1-1	CSTHRGFEAFF	TGCAGCACCCACAGGGGATTTGAAGCTTTCTTT
TRBD2	.	TRBV18	TRBJ2-2	CASSPRASGSITGELFF	TGTGCCAGCTCACCACGGGCTAGCGGGAGTATCACCGGGGAGCTGTTTTTT
TRBD1	.	TRBV2	TRBJ2-1	CASRDRGNEQFF	TGTGCCAGCCGGGACAGGGGGAATGAGCAGTTCTTC
TRBD1	once	TRBV2	TRBJ1-5	CASRGTGPYSNQPQHF	TGTGCCAGCAGGGGGACAGGGCCTTATAGCAATCAGCCCCAGCATTTT
TRBD1	.	TRBV29-1	TRBJ1-2	CSVSTGTGPYGYTF	TGCAGCGTGTCCACCGGGACAGGGCCGTATGGCTACACCTTC
TRBD2	.	TRBV30	TRBJ2-7	CAWSLGRGIGRLEQYF	TGTGCCTGGAGTCTTGGGCGGGGGATAGGACGACTCGAGCAGTACTTC
.	.	TRBV2	TRBJ2-5	CASSNTRETQYF	TGTGCCAGCAGTAATACACGGGAGACCCAGTACTTC
TRBD1	.	TRBV29-1	TRBJ1-1	CSVGGQGPYTEAFF	TGCAGCGTTGGGGGACAGGGGCCATACACTGAAGCTTTCTTT
TRBD1	.	TRBV28	TRBJ1-5	CASSLTAYRDRGQQPQHF	TGTGCCAGCAGCCTCACCGCCTACCGGGACAGGGGACAGCAGCCCCAGCATTTT
TRBD1	few	TRBV5-1	TRBJ2-7	CASSARQGLDYEQYF	TGCGCCAGCAGCGCGAGACAGGGGCTCGACTACGAGCAGTACTTC
.	.	TRBV5-1	TRBJ1-1	CASSSAYLPGVPRGNTEAFF	TGCGCCAGCAGCTCGGCATACCTCCCGGGGGTCCCGAGGGGGAACACTGAAGCTTTCTTT
.	.	TRBV2	TRBJ1-1	CASRPLGERAFF	TGTGCCAGCAGGCCCCTCGGGGAACGAGCTTTCTTT
.	.	TRBV28	TRBJ2-3	CASSLGGSRGADTQYF	TGTGCCAGCAGTTTAGGCGGTTCCCGGGGCGCAGATACGCAGTATTTT
.	.	TRBV19	TRBJ2-7	CASSSDAAYEQYF	TGTGCCAGTAGTAGTGACGCAGCCTACGAGCAGTACTTC
TRBD1	.	TRBV25-1	TRBJ2-5	CASSESPTGGETQYF	TGTGCCAGCAGTGAATCTCCCACAGGGGGAGAGACCCAGTACTTC
.	.	TRBV19	TRBJ2-1	CASRNRLSTYEQFF	TGTGCCAGTAGGAACAGATTGTCAACATATGAGCAGTTCTTC
.	.	TRBV2	TRBJ2-3	CASKNRDTDTQYF	TGTGCCAGCAAGAACAGGGACACAGATACGCAGTATTTT
.	.	TRBV5-1	TRBJ2-1	CASSSIRDYNEQFF	TGCGCCAGCAGCTCAATCCGGGACTACAATGAGCAGTTCTTC
.	.	TRBV29-1	TRBJ2-4	CSGGPGDKNIQYF	TGCAGTGGGGGGCCGGGCGACAAAAACATTCAGTACTTC
TRBD1	.	TRBV27	TRBJ2-7	CASSSPGQGAREQYF	TGTGCCAGCAGTTCACCGGGACAGGGGGCTCGGGAGCAGTACTTC
TRBD2	.	TRBV7-9	TRBJ2-7	CASSGRAGDLEQYF	TGTGCCAGCAGCGGGCGGGCGGGAGACTTGGAGCAGTACTTC
.	.	TRBV19	TRBJ1-2	CASSLGEGYGYTF	TGTGCCAGTAGTTTGGGGGAAGGCTATGGCTACACCTTC